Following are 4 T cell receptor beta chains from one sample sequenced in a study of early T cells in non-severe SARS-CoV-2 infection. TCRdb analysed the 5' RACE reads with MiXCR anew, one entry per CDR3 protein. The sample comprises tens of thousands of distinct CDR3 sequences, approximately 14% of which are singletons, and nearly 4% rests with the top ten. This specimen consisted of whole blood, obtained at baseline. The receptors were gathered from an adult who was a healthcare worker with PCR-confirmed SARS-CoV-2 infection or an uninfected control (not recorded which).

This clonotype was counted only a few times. CDR3 in DNA: TGTGCCTGGAGTGCTGCCCGCGGGACTAGCTGGGACGAGCAGTACTTC. It is translated as CAWSAARGTSWDEQYF. The V call is TRBV30, the J call TRBJ2-7, with 9 bases that match TRBD2. After removal of 1 base from V and 5 bases from J, the junction contained 12 bases not matched to a gene. The germline CDR1 and CDR2 sequences are GTSNPN and SVGIG (reference sequence). This CDR3 has 16 residues.

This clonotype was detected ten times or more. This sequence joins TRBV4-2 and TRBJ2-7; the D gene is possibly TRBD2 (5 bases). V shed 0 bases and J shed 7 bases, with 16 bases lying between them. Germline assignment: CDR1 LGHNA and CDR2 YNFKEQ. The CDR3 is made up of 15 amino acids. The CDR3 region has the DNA TGTGCCAGCAGCCAAGATCCATCAATACCGGGGGAGCAGTACTTC. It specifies CASSQDPSIPGEQYF.

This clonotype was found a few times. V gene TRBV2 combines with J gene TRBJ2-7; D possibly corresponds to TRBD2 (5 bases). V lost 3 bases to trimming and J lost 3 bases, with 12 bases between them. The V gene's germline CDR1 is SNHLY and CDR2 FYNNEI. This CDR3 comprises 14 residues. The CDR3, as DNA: TGTGCCAGCAGTGACAGCGAGGGCCTCTACGAGCAGTACTTC. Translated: CASSDSEGLYEQYF.

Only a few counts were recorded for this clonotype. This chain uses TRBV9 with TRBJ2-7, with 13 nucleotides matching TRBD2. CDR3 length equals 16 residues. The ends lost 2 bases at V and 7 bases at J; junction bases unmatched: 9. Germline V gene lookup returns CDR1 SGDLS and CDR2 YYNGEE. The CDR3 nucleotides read TGTGCCAGCAGCGTCAGTCGGACTAGCGGGAGTGGTGAGCAGTACTTC. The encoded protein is CASSVSRTSGSGEQYF.